This T cell receptor (beta chain) appears in the sequencing data of a study of cytomegalovirus exposure and HLA in healthy donors. Germline loops: CDR1 SQVTM, CDR2 ANQGSEA. The CDR3 sequence is 13 residues long. After removal of 3 bases from V and 4 bases from J, the junction contained 5 bases not matched to a gene. Clones were read by immunoSEQ multiplex PCR, and TCRdb kept only the in-frame ones, dropping some. The table records about 130,000 clones, approximately 89% of them present only once. Sequencing used PBMCs. The chain recombines TRBV29-1 with TRBJ1-2; 7 bases agree with TRBD1. This TCR derives from a woman under 30 in good health and CMV-seropositive. CDR3 coding DNA: TGCAGCGTTGAGACAGGGCGAGGCTATGGCTACACCTTC. The encoded protein is CSVETGRGYGYTF.